This T cell receptor beta chain was retrieved from a study of a mutant IDH1 vaccine in newly diagnosed glioma (dated by TCRdb to the early 2020s). As for the study more broadly: Patients were given eight vaccinations, in weeks 1, 3, 5, 7, 11, 15, 19 and 23, which matched visits V03 through V10. Vaccination started 4-6 weeks after radiotherapy alone, or was given together with temozolomide cycles in the groups whose treatment included chemotherapy. Of the 25 to 40 treated patients, roughly 60% were male and approximately 38% were female, and the mean age was approximately 37 years. Prior to enrollment, patients had been given standard therapy consisting of radiotherapy alone, temozolomide alone, or radiochemotherapy with temozolomide, with the combination given to most patients. Peripheral blood samples were drawn at six visits, namely V03 (baseline), V05, V07, V10, V12 and V13. Longitudinal TCRB deep sequencing was performed for about 25 treated patients wherever samples were available for exploratory analyses. Study-level results and caveats: The authors stated that sample limitations prevented analyses of patient blood samples from being reproduced. Across multiple MHC alleles, vaccine-induced immune responses were seen in nearly 95% of patients. Availability determined which PBMC samples were chosen for TCRB deep sequencing. Changes in the top peripheral T cell clonotypes picked up by TCRB sequencing did not appear to be linked to pseudoprogression.

On this clone: Its antigen remains undetermined. One base away there is no much larger clone; base qualities are not given.

The protocol used for the library was the immunoSEQ multiplex PCR assay. Following the manufacturer's protocol, the hsTCRB Kit was used to amplify rearranged TCR beta chain sequences. TCRB libraries were sequenced on an Illumina MiSeq. On the authors' methods: Demultiplexing, trimming and gene mapping were performed with the kit vendor's proprietary platform. Held by TCRdb, this immuneACCESS table contains in-frame sequences only and omits some clones. Under half of the omission traces to an unresolved V gene where checked; the cause of the rest is unknown. V, J and clone size derive from that table, while D and trimming were established from the DNA sequence. The table for this sample lists around 100,000 clones; 90% of them were counted only once. Together, the top ten hold under 0.8% of the sample. The time point label for this specimen denotes: week 11, during vaccination. Each vaccine dose was 300 ug of a 20-mer mutant IDH1 peptide in Montanide, given subcutaneously with topical imiquimod. Donors had newly diagnosed WHO grade 3 or 4 IDH1-mutant astrocytomas with loss of nuclear ATRX. The samples were drawn from NOA16, a multicentre, single-arm, open-label phase I trial in Germany that tested a mutant IDH1 peptide vaccine in humans for the first time. The DNeasy Blood and Tissue Kit was used to extract genomic DNA from EDTA blood for TCRB sequencing.

Sequenced here: PBMCs, sampled from a glioma patient whose treatment included an IDH1 peptide vaccine. The receptor was isolated from a woman aged 50 to 65 with glioma.

This receptor carries the CDR3 CASSLSGLAGSDTQYF. Here is the DNA: TGTGCCAGCAGCCTCAGCGGACTAGCGGGTTCAGATACGCAGTATTTT. The chain employs TRBV28 and TRBJ2-3, and 11 junctional nucleotides match TRBD2. CDR3 length: 16 amino acids, cysteine to phenylalanine. Only CDR3 DNA is held: 48 bases, read in frame from base 1. The germline V gene specifies MDHEN as CDR1 and SYDVKM as CDR2. From V the trimming removes 6 bases and from J it removes 4 bases, while the gene matches leave 9 bases of the junction unaccounted for.